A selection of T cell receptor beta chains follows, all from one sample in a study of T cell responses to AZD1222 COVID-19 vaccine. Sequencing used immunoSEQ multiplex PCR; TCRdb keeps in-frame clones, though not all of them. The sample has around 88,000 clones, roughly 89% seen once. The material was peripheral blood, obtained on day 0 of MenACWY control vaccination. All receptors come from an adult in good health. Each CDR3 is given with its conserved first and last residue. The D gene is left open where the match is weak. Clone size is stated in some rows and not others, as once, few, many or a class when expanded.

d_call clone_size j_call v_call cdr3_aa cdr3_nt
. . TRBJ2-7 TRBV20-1 CSASRRVDEQYF TGCAGTGCTAGTAGGCGGGTGGACGAGCAGTACTTC
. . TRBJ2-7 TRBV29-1 CSGGQNSYEQYF TGCAGCGGTGGGCAGAATTCCTACGAGCAGTACTTC
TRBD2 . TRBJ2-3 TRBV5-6 CASSLRPRGAQYF TGTGCCAGCAGCTTACGTCCACGGGGGGCGCAGTATTTT
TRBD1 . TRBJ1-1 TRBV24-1 CATSDWTGSEAFF TGTGCCACCAGTGATTGGACAGGGAGCGAAGCTTTCTTT
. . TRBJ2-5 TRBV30 CAWSVFSQETQYF TGTGCCTGGAGTGTTTTCTCCCAAGAGACCCAGTACTTC
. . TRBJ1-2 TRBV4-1 CASAGNYGYTF TGCGCCAGCGCAGGGAACTATGGCTACACCTTC
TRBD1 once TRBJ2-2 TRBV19 CASSIEGTGRGTGELFF TGTGCCAGTAGTATAGAGGGGACAGGGAGGGGCACCGGGGAGCTGTTTTTT
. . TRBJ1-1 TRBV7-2 CASSLAGGNTEAFF TGTGCCAGCAGCTTAGCAGGGGGGAACACTGAAGCTTTCTTT
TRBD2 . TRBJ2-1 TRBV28 CASSFRGTSGGAPYNEQFF TGTGCCAGCAGTTTTCGAGGGACTAGCGGGGGGGCCCCCTACAATGAGCAGTTCTTC
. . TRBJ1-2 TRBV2 CASSSRDGGVGYTF TGTGCCAGCAGTAGCCGGGACGGCGGTGTAGGCTACACCTTC
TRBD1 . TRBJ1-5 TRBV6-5 CASRGQISNQPQHF TGTGCCAGCAGGGGACAGATTAGCAATCAGCCCCAGCATTTT
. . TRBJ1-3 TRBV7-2 CASSLGGSGLSGNTIYF TGTGCCAGCAGCTTAGGGGGCAGCGGCCTCTCTGGAAACACCATATATTTT
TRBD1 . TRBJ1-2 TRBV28 CASSRTGFKSYGYTF TGTGCCAGCAGTCGGACAGGGTTTAAAAGCTATGGCTACACCTTC
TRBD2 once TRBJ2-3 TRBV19 CASRTQQRGTQYF TGTGCCAGTAGGACACAACAGCGGGGAACGCAGTATTTT
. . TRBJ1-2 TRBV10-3 CAISEPGTNGYTF TGTGCCATCAGTGAGCCGGGAACGAATGGCTACACCTTC
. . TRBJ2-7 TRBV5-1 CASSLAQYYEQYF TGCGCCAGCAGCTTGGCCCAGTACTACGAGCAGTACTTC
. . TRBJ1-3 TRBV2 CASSKEYSGNTIYF TGTGCCAGCAGTAAAGAGTATTCCGGAAACACCATATATTTT
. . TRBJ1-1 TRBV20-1 CSARTGPEAFF TGCAGTGCTAGGACAGGCCCTGAAGCTTTCTTT
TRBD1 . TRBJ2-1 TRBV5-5 CASSSAPGQYNEQFF TGTGCCAGCAGCTCAGCCCCGGGACAGTACAATGAGCAGTTCTTC
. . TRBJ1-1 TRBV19 CASRPGGTFNTEAFF TGTGCCAGTAGACCCGGGGGTACGTTTAACACTGAAGCTTTCTTT
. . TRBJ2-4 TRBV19 CASSMLDVKNIQYF TGTGCCAGTAGTATGCTGGACGTCAAAAACATTCAGTACTTC
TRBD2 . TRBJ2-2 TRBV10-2 CATGTSGGVGELFF TGCGCCACCGGGACTAGCGGGGGGGTTGGGGAGCTGTTTTTT
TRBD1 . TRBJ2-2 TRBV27 CASSTGGANTGELFF TGTGCCAGCTCGACAGGGGGGGCGAACACCGGGGAGCTGTTTTTT
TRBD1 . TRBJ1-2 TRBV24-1 CATSDPGQAANYGYTF TGTGCCACCAGTGATCCGGGACAGGCGGCTAACTATGGCTACACCTTC
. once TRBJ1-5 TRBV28 CASDGLLGTGALSF TGTGCCAGCGATGGGCTCCTAGGTACCGGGGCGCTCTCTTTT
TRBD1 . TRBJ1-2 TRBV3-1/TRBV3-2 CASSQAGQGMHGYTF TGTGCCAGCAGCCAAGCGGGACAGGGGATGCATGGCTACACCTTC
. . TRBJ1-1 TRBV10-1 CASSQKMNTEAFF TGCGCCAGCAGTCAGAAAATGAACACTGAAGCTTTCTTT
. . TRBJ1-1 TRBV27 CASGTVGGEAFF TGTGCCAGCGGAACGGTGGGGGGTGAAGCTTTCTTT
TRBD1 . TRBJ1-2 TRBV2 CASSEHRGNGYTF TGTGCCAGCAGTGAACACAGGGGAAATGGCTACACCTTC
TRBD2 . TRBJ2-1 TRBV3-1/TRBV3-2 CASSQDGRGSNEQFF TGTGCCAGCAGCCAAGACGGGCGGGGGAGCAATGAGCAGTTCTTC
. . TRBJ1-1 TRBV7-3 CASSLARLNTEAFF TGTGCCAGCAGCTTGGCCCGACTGAACACTGAAGCTTTCTTT
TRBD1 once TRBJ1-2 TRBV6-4 CASSDYPGQNYGYTF TGTGCCAGCAGTGACTACCCGGGACAGAACTATGGCTACACCTTC
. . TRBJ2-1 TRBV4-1 CASSQENSNEQFF TGCGCCAGCAGCCAAGAGAATAGTAATGAGCAGTTCTTC
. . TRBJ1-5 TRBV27 CASSLSQTSRGQHF TGTGCCAGCAGTTTATCACAGACATCTAGAGGCCAGCATTTT
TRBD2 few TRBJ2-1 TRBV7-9 CASSLGGLAGGPHYNEQFF TGTGCCAGCAGCTTAGGAGGACTAGCGGGGGGGCCCCACTACAATGAGCAGTTCTTC
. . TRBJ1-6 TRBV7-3 CASSRRAAFNSPLHF TGTGCCAGCAGCCGCCGGGCCGCATTTAATTCACCCCTCCACTTT
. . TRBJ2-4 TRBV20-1 CSARDNAQYF TGCAGTGCTAGAGACAACGCACAGTACTTC
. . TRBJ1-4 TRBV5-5 CASSLSLSSEKLFF TGTGCCAGCAGCTTGAGTCTGTCGTCGGAAAAACTGTTTTTT
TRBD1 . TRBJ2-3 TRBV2 CATTIGQGMGDTQYF TGTGCCACCACTATTGGACAGGGCATGGGAGATACGCAGTATTTT
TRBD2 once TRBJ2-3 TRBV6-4 CASRSWGGRRTDTQYF TGTGCCAGCAGATCCTGGGGGGGTCGGAGGACAGATACGCAGTATTTT
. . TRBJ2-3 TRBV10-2 CASSGVVDTQYF TGCGCCAGCAGCGGGGTTGTAGATACGCAGTATTTT
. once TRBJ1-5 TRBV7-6 CASSLMSVGIGGNQPQHF TGTGCCAGCAGCTTAATGTCTGTGGGGATTGGGGGCAATCAGCCCCAGCATTTT
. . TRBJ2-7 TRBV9 CASSVVGSDGPYEQYF TGTGCCAGCAGCGTAGTGGGGTCGGATGGACCCTACGAGCAGTACTTC
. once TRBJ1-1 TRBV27 CASSEGGRITEAFF TGTGCCAGTTCGGAGGGGGGCCGGATCACTGAAGCTTTCTTT
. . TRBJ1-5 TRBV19 CASSIPWDGSNQPQHF TGTGCCAGTAGTATTCCTTGGGACGGTAGCAATCAGCCCCAGCATTTT
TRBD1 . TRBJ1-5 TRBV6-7 CASSQPGQGGLTLNQPQHF TGTGCCAGCAGCCAACCGGGACAGGGCGGTCTCACTCTCAATCAGCCCCAGCATTTT
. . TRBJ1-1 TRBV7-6 CASSLGRQNTEAFF TGTGCCAGCAGCTTAGGACGTCAGAACACTGAAGCTTTCTTT
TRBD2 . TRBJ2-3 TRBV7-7 CASSQGLAVTDTQYF TGTGCCAGCAGCCAGGGACTAGCTGTCACAGATACGCAGTATTTT
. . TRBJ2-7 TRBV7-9 CASSRRGHEQYF TGTGCCAGCAGCCGGAGGGGGCACGAGCAGTACTTC
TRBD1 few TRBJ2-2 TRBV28 CASSLLDRAGELFF TGTGCCAGCAGTCTCTTGGACAGGGCCGGGGAGCTGTTTTTT
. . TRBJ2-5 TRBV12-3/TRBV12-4 CASSYRLGETQYF TGTGCCAGCAGTTACAGGTTGGGGGAGACCCAGTACTTC
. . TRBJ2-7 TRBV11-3 CASSLDQGQGAAYEQYF TGTGCCAGCAGCTTAGATCAGGGGCAGGGCGCGGCCTACGAGCAGTACTTC